This T cell receptor (beta chain) appears in the sequencing data of a study of T cells after yellow fever vaccination. Study-wide points: The booster saw the reappearance of most primary-vaccination clones (about 95% CD4, 80% to 90% CD8). Some clonotypes, a small share, were shared between CD4 and CD8 compartments.

This CDR3 spans 11 amino acids. V was shortened by 6 bases and J by 16 bases, with 16 bases between the two germline ends. TCRdb itself ran the 5' RACE reads through MiXCR, one entry per CDR3 protein. Seen here are 300,000 to 450,000 distinct CDR3 sequences, 6.2% observed once, and the top ten hold 15%. This clonotype was picked up many times. Antigen specificity is unknown. The chain is built from TRBV12-3 or TRBV12-4 and TRBJ2-1, with D uncertain. The clonotype comes from a man between 25 and 39 years old who received the YFV17D yellow fever vaccine. The specimen comprised PBMCs, sampled 5 days after the yellow fever booster vaccination. The CDR3 region is CASSLGVGNFF. Written as DNA, the CDR3 is TGTGCCAGCAGCCTCGGAGTGGGGAATTTCTTC.